The 19 T cell receptor beta chains given below trace back to one sample, sequenced in a study of a mutant IDH1 vaccine in newly diagnosed glioma. Repertoires were generated with immunoSEQ multiplex PCR, while TCRdb's copy carries only in-frame clones and drops some. The sample includes about 69,000 clones, 80% to 90% seen only once; the top ten take over 2.5%. Time point defined: baseline, week 1 (first vaccination visit). The treatment is: pre-vaccination baseline after standard-of-care therapy. The material sequenced was PBMCs, taken from a glioma patient treated with radiotherapy, temozolomide or both. The receptors were gathered from a man aged 30 to 45 with glioma.

CDR3 amino acids: CASSVGWQGINNEQFF. The CDR3, as DNA: TGTGCCAGCAGCGTAGGGTGGCAGGGGATAAACAATGAGCAGTTCTTC. The rearrangement uses TRBV9 and TRBJ2-1; D possibly corresponds to TRBD1 (6 bases). The CDR3 has 16 residues. Trimming removed 0 bases at V and 5 bases at J, with 15 bases between. CDR1 is SGDLS and CDR2 is YYNGEE in the germline V gene.

V usage is TRBV2 and J usage is TRBJ1-1, with a possible D match to TRBD1 (5 bases). The germline V gene has CDR1 SNHLY and CDR2 FYNNEI. The CDR3 length is 13 residues. V was pared by 6 bases and J by 5 bases, with 13 bases between. The DNA for the CDR3 is TGTGCCAGCAGCGGGACCCTGGGGACTGAAGCTTTCTTT. Protein product: CASSGTLGTEAFF.

This chain uses TRBV7-8 with TRBJ1-2; the match to TRBD1 covers 12 bases. The CDR3 sequence is 16 residues long. The V segment lost 0 bases and the J segment 8 bases; nucleotides outside the gene matches: 7. Germline V lookup: CDR1 SGHVS, CDR2 FQNEAQ. In DNA, the CDR3 is TGTGCCAGCAGCTTAGCCCCGGGACAGGGGGCGCGGGGCTACACCTTC. It specifies CASSLAPGQGARGYTF.

The CDR3 DNA is TGTGCCACACGACGGAGGGCGGTCACTGAAGCTTTCTTT. It encodes CATRRRAVTEAFF. The chain recombines TRBV19 with TRBJ1-1; unclear D gene. The CDR3 has 13 amino acids. V gave up 10 bases and J gave up 4 bases, with 16 bases separating them. Germline V gene lookup returns CDR1 LNHDA and CDR2 SQIVND (reference sequence). Based on the CDR3 plus reference TRBV19 and TRBJ1-1, the full variable domain is DGGITQSPKYLFRKEGQNVTLSCEQNLNHDAMYWYRQDPGQGLRLIYYSQIVNDFQKGDIAEGYSVSREKKESFPLTVTSAQKNPTAFYLCATRRRAVTEAFFGQGTRLTVV.

The V gene is TRBV5-1, the J gene TRBJ2-7; D is perhaps TRBD1 (6 bases). Deletions cut 4 bases from V and 3 bases from J, with 17 bases between. This CDR3 is built from 15 residues. Germline CDR1 is SGHRS and CDR2 is YFSETQ. CDR3 DNA sequence: TGCGCCAGCAGCCCTCTGACAGGCGAAGTCTACGAGCAGTACTTC. It translates to CASSPLTGEVYEQYF.

The table lists this clone with a count of one. The chain links TRBV6-5 to TRBJ2-7, with a tentative D call TRBD2 (6 bases). This CDR3 has 13 amino acids. Trimming pared 7 bases from V and 6 bases from J, leaving 16 bases between. Germline CDR1 and CDR2: MNHEY and SVGAGI. CDR3 DNA: TGTGCCAGCATAAAGGGAGGAACAACCGAGCAGTACTTC. This sequence encodes CASIKGGTTEQYF.

This clone showed up just once. CDR3 protein: CASIPAPWGNNYGYTF. For the CDR3, the DNA is TGTGCCAGCATCCCCGCCCCGTGGGGGAATAACTATGGCTACACCTTC. This chain uses TRBV5-4 with TRBJ1-2, with D perhaps TRBD1 (5 bases). The CDR3 covers 16 residues. Germline loops: CDR1 SGHNT, CDR2 YYREEE (reference sequence). V was cut by 6 bases and J by 1 base, with 19 bases left in between.

This clone was counted a single time. The V and J genes are TRBV28 and TRBJ2-7, with D possibly being TRBD1 (7 bases). V gave up 6 bases and J gave up 1 base, with 19 bases separating them. This CDR3 has 16 amino acids. Germline lookup yields CDR1 MDHEN and CDR2 SYDVKM. The CDR3: CASRVPGGTESYEQYF. The CDR3 nucleotides read TGTGCCAGCAGGGTACCAGGGGGGACGGAGTCCTACGAGCAGTACTTC.

This clone is a singleton in its sample. The CDR3 DNA sequence: TGCGCCAGCACTAGAATCCCGGACCTATACAATGAGCAGTTCTTC. Amino acids: CASTRIPDLYNEQFF. The chain combines TRBV5-1 with TRBJ2-1; D remains unclear. Trimming took 6 bases from V and 4 from J, leaving 17 bases between them. The V gene's germline CDR1 is SGHRS and CDR2 YFSETQ. The CDR3 has 15 amino acids.

The chain carries TRBV9 and TRBJ1-3; the D is unclear. The CDR3 is made up of 17 amino acids. V lost 0 bases and J 0 bases, leaving 13 bases between the germline ends. Germline V gene data show CDR1 as SGDLS and CDR2 as YYNGEE. CDR3 sequence reads: CASSVAQTRSSGNTIYF. The CDR3, as DNA: TGTGCCAGCAGCGTAGCACAGACTCGTAGCTCTGGAAACACCATATATTTT.

The rearrangement links TRBV7-8 to TRBJ2-1; D is undetermined. V lost 3 bases, J lost 0 bases, and 0 bases lay in between. The CDR3 length is 12 residues. CDR1 SGHVS and CDR2 FQNEAQ come from the germline V gene. CDR3 loop: CASSFSYNEQFF. DNA of the CDR3: TGTGCCAGCAGCTTCTCCTACAATGAGCAGTTCTTC.

The chain links TRBV6-5 to TRBJ2-1; D gene unclear. The CDR3 consists of 12 residues. Trimming stripped 0 bases from V and 8 bases from J, with 5 bases between. Germline CDR1 reads MNHEY; CDR2 reads SVGAGI. The CDR3 is CASSYSLDEQFF. CDR3 DNA sequence: TGTGCCAGCAGTTACTCTCTGGATGAGCAGTTCTTC.

This chain connects TRBV14 to TRBJ2-3; the D gene is possibly TRBD2 (7 bases). The V gene's germline CDR1 is SGHDN and CDR2 FVKESK. Trimming removed 0 bases at V and 3 bases at J, with 22 bases between. This CDR3 has 19 amino acids. DNA of the CDR3: TGTGCCAGCAGCCAAGATTGGGACGTCGGCGGGGGCGATACAGATACGCAGTATTTT. Amino acid sequence: CASSQDWDVGGGDTDTQYF.

The chain is built from TRBV5-1 and TRBJ2-7; 11 bases line up with TRBD2. Germline assignment: CDR1 SGHRS and CDR2 YFSETQ. This CDR3 region has 14 residues. V lost 4 bases and J lost 4; bases outside the gene matches: 4. The CDR3 loop is CASSATSGGYEQYF. The CDR3 region has the DNA TGCGCCAGCAGCGCAACTAGCGGGGGTTACGAGCAGTACTTC.

The CDR3 loop is CASRRGGNEKLFF. DNA of the CDR3: TGTGCCAGCCGGAGGGGAGGTAATGAAAAACTGTTTTTT. The chain couples TRBV7-9 to TRBJ1-4; a weak D match, TRBD1 (5 bases). Germline V lookup: CDR1 SEHNR, CDR2 FQNEAQ (reference sequence). The ends were cut back, 8 bases at V and 4 bases at J, with 11 bases in the middle. The CDR3 is made up of 13 amino acids.

This chain links TRBV5-6 with TRBJ1-4, with D possibly TRBD1 on 5 matching bases. CDR3 size: 18 residues. Germline loops: CDR1 SGHDT, CDR2 YYEEEE. V lost 0 bases, J lost 7 bases, and 22 bases lay in between. The CDR3 is CASSLGSGATTLSEKLFF. DNA for the CDR3: TGTGCCAGCAGCTTGGGGTCCGGGGCCACCACTTTAAGTGAAAAACTGTTTTTT.

The chain links TRBV2 to TRBJ1-1; TRBD1 matches at 7 bases. The germline gives CDR1 SNHLY, CDR2 FYNNEI. V gave up 6 bases and J gave up 5 bases; unmatched junction bases: 9. This CDR3 region has 14 residues. The CDR3 is CASRLEGAGTEAFF. As DNA, the CDR3 is TGTGCCAGCAGGCTGGAGGGGGCTGGGACTGAAGCTTTCTTT.

The J gene is TRBJ1-2, the V gene TRBV6-1; TRBD1 matches 7 bases. This CDR3 is 15 amino acids long. V shed 4 bases, J shed 4 bases, and the junction held 9 bases outside the gene matches. Germline lookup yields CDR1 MNHNS and CDR2 SASEGT. The CDR3, as DNA: TGTGCCAGCAGTGCCAGACAGGGCTCCATCTATGGCTACACCTTC. This gives the protein CASSARQGSIYGYTF.

The chain links TRBV11-2 to TRBJ1-2, with D unresolved. Trimming shortened V by 7 bases and J by 2 bases, and 14 bases separated the two germline ends. This CDR3 is built from 14 residues. Germline lookup yields CDR1 SGHAT and CDR2 FQNNGV. CDR3 DNA: TGTGCCAGCACCCGGGCATCATCCAACTATGGCTACACCTTC. As protein: CASTRASSNYGYTF.